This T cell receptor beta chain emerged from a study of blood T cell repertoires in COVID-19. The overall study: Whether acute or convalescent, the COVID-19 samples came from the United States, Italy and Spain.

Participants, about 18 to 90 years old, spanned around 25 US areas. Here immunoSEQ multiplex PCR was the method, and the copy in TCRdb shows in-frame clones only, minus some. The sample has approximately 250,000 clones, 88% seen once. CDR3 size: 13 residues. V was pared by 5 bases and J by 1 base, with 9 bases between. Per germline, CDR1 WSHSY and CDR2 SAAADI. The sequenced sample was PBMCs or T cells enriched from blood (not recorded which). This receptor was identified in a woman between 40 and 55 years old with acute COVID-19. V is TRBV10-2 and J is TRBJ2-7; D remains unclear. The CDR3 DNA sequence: TGCGCCAGCAGTCCGTCAGAATCCTACGAGCAGTACGTC. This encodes CASSPSESYEQYV.